This T cell receptor beta chain was documented in a study of spatial heterogeneity in lung cancer. Study-level points and caveats: Ubiquitous expanded TCR counts tracked ubiquitous nonsynonymous mutations; regional expanded TCR counts tracked regional nonsynonymous mutations. Expanded intratumoral alpha and beta TCR counts tracked tumor mutation counts.

Between the trimmed V and J ends, which lost 3 bases and 6 bases, there was a span of 18 bases. Germline CDR1 KGHSH, CDR2 LQKENI. The CDR3 spans 16 residues. This clonotype occurred once. The target antigen is unknown. Little can be read into the size of this beta chain, an off-target read in a library designed for alpha chains. Time point: sample taken at primary tumor resection. There were 72 donors, all of them untreated patients with early-stage non-small cell lung cancer. Whole RNA was taken from tumor, nontumor lung or frozen PBMC; it was then sequenced unsorted. TCRdb re-derived calls from the 5' RACE reads in MiXCR, one entry per CDR3 protein. Here the sample spans some 16,000 distinct CDR3 sequences, roughly 7% being singletons.

The V call is TRBV18, the J call TRBJ2-1, with a possible D match to TRBD2 (5 bases). This TCR derives from a female donor with early-stage non-small cell lung cancer. The starting material was lung tumor tissue, obtained at surgery. CDR3 loop: CASSPPRADSSNEQFF. CDR3 DNA sequence: TGTGCCAGCTCACCCCCGAGGGCAGATTCGTCCAATGAGCAGTTCTTC.